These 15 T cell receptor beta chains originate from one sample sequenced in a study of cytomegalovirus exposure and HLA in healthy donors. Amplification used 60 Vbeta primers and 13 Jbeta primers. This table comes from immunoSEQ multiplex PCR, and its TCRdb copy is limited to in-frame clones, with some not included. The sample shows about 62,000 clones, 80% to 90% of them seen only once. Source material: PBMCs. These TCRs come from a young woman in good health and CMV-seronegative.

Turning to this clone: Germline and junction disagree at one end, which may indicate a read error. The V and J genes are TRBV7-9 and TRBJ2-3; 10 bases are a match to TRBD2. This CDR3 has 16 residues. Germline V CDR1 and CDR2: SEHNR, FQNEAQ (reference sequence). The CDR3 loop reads CSSSRRTSGYTDTQYF. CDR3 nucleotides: TGTTCCAGCAGCCGCCGGACTAGCGGCTACACAGATACGCAGTATTTT.

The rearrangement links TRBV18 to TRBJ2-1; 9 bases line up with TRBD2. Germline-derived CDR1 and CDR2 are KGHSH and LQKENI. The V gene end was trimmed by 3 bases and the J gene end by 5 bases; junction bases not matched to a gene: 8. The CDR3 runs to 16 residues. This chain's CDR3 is CASSPVGGGADNEQFF. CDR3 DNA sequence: TGTGCCAGCTCACCGGTGGGCGGGGGGGCCGACAATGAGCAGTTCTTC.

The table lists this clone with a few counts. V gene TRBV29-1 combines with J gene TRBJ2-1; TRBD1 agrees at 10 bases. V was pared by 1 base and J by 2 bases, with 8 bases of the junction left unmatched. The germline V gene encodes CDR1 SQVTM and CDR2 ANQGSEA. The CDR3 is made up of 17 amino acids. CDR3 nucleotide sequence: TGCAGCGTTGAAGGTGGGACAGGGGCAGGCCCCTACAATGAGCAGTTCTTC. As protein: CSVEGGTGAGPYNEQFF.

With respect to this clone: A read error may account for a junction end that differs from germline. The CDR3: CANSASLVTGELFF. As DNA, the CDR3 is TGTGCCAACAGCGCGTCACTAGTTACCGGGGAGCTGTTTTTT. This chain links TRBV9 with TRBJ2-2; D might be TRBD2 (5 bases). The CDR3 spans 14 residues. The V gene's germline CDR1 is SGDLS and CDR2 YYNGEE.

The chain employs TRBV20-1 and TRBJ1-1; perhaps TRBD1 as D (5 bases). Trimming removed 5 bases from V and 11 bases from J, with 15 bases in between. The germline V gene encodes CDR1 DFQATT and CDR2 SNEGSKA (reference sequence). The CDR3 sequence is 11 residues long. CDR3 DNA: TGCAGTGCTCGAGGGTTGGGGCAGGCTTTCTTT. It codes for CSARGLGQAFF.

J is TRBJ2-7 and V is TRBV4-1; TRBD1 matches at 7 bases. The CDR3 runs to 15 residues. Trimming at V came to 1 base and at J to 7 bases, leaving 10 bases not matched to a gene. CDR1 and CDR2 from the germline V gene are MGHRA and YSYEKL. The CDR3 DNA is TGCGCCAGCAGCCAAGTGGAGACAGGGTCAGGAGAGCAGTACTTC. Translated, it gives CASSQVETGSGEQYF.

CDR3 sequence: CASSLSLALGTQYF. As DNA, the CDR3 is TGTGCCAGCAGCTTGTCCCTAGCGCTGGGGACCCAGTACTTC. This rearrangement joins TRBV5-5 to TRBJ2-5, with D possibly TRBD2 on 6 matching bases. The germline gives CDR1 SGHKS, CDR2 YYEKEE (reference sequence). V gave up 1 base and J gave up 7 bases, with 14 bases separating them. The CDR3 sequence is 14 residues long.

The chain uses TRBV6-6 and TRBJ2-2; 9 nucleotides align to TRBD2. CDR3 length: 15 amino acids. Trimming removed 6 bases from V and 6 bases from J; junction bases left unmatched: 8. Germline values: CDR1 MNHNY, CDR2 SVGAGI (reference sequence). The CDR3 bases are TGTGCCAGCAGGGGGACTAGCAGTGAGTCCGGGGAGCTGTTTTTT. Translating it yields CASRGTSSESGELFF.

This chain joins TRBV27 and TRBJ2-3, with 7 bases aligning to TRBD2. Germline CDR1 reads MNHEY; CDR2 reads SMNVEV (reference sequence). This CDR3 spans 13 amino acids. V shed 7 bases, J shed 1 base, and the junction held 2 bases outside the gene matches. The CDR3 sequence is CASNAGGTDTQYF. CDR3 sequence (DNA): TGTGCCAGCAATGCGGGGGGCACAGATACGCAGTATTTT.

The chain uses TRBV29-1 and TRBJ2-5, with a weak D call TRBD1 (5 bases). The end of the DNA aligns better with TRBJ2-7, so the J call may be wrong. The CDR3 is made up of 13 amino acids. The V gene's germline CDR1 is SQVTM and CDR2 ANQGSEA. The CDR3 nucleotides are TGCAGCGCGACCGACAGTTCTTCCTACGAGCAGTACTTC. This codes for CSATDSSSYEQYF.

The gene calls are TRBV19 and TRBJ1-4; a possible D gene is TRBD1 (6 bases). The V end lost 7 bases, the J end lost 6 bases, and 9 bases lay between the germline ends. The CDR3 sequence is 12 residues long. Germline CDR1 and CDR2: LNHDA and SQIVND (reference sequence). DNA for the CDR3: TGTGCCAGTAAAGCAGGGGATGAAAAACTGTTTTTT. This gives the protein CASKAGDEKLFF.

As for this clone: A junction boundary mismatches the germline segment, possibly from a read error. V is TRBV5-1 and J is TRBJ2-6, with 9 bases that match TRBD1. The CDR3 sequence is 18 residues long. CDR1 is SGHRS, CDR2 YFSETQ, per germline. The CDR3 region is CASSLDGTGTTGANALTF. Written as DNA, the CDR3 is TGCGCCAGCAGCTTGGACGGGACAGGGACTACTGGGGCCAACGCCCTGACTTTC.

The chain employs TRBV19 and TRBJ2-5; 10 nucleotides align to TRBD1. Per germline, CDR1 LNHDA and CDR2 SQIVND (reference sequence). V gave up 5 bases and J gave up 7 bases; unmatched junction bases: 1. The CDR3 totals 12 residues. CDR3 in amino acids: CASSWDRGTQYF. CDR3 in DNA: TGTGCCAGTAGTTGGGACAGGGGGACCCAGTACTTC.

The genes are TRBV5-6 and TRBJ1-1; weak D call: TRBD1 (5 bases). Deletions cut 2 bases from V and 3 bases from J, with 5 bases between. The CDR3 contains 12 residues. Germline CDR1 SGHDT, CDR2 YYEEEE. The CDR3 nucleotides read TGTGCCAGCAGCTTAGGGGACACTGAAGCTTTCTTT. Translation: CASSLGDTEAFF.

Here the CDR3 reads CASSLSKGVNTEAFF. CDR3 sequence (DNA): TGTGCCAGCAGTCTCTCAAAAGGGGTGAACACTGAAGCTTTCTTT. This chain connects TRBV27 to TRBJ1-1, with D perhaps matching TRBD1 (5 bases). CDR3 length: 15 residues. Germline CDR1 and CDR2: MNHEY and SMNVEV (reference sequence). The germline V and J ends were trimmed by 5 bases and 0 bases, with 13 bases remaining between them.